The 21 T cell receptor beta chains below were found in one sample sequenced in a study of T cells in Graves' hyperthyroidism and ophthalmopathy. The CDR3 regions of TCR beta were amplified from RNA transcripts. HTBI primers were used for first-round RT-PCR of the TCR CDR3. In TCRdb, the multiplex PCR reads were re-called with MiXCR into one record per CDR3 protein. Found here are some 510,000 distinct CDR3 sequences, under 60% of them singletons; the top ten hold roughly 8.2%. The sequencing sample was made of peripheral blood or thyroid tissue (not recorded which). These receptors came from a woman aged 18-35 years with Graves' hyperthyroidism.

Worth noting for this clonotype: This could be a read error, since a much larger clone is one nucleotide away. The chain couples TRBV7-6 to TRBJ1-6; possible D gene TRBD1, 6 bases. Germline lookup yields CDR1 SGHVS and CDR2 FNYEAQ. The CDR3 is 15 residues long. Trimming left V 3 bases short and J 9 bases short, with 15 bases between. The CDR3 bases are TGTGCCAGCAGCTTCCGGATAGGGGGTGGTTCACCCCTCCACTTT. It specifies CASSFRIGGGSPLHF.

The chain is built from TRBV2 and TRBJ2-7; no firm D call. Germline CDR1 SNHLY, CDR2 FYNNEI. The ends were cut back, 6 bases at V and 9 bases at J, with 12 bases in the middle. This CDR3 has 11 amino acids. The CDR3 is CASSGRIAQYF. In nucleotides, the CDR3 is TGTGCCAGCAGCGGACGGATTGCGCAGTACTTC.

As concerns this clonotype: The conserved final phenylalanine or tryptophan is absent from the CDR3, which likely points to a read error. V and J are TRBV20-1 and TRBJ2-5; 10 bases are a match to TRBD2. CDR1 DFQATT and CDR2 SNEGSKA come from the germline V gene (reference sequence). V dropped 1 base and J dropped 2; count of bases not matched to a gene: 4. There are 15 residues in the CDR3. The CDR3 DNA follows: TGCAGTGCTAGAGCAATGGGACTAGCGCAAGAGACCCAGTACTAC. The encoded protein is CSARAMGLAQETQYY.

V usage is TRBV7-9 and J usage is TRBJ2-5; the D call may be TRBD1 or TRBD2 (8 bases each). V was pared by 5 bases and J by 2 bases, with 15 bases between. Per the germline V gene, CDR1 is SEHNR and CDR2 is FQNEAQ (reference sequence). The CDR3 totals 15 residues. Written as DNA, the CDR3 is TGTGCCAGCAGCCGCGGGGGGACAGGACAAGAGACCCAGTACTTC. It specifies CASSRGGTGQETQYF. The full variable domain, completed using reference TRBV7-9 and TRBJ2-5, is DTGVSQNPRHKITKRGQNVTFRCDPISEHNRLYWYRQTLGQGPEFLTYFQNEAQLEKSRLLSDRFSAERPKGSFSTLEIQRTEQGDSAMYLCASSRGGTGQETQYFGPGTRLLVL.

Ten or more counts support this clonotype. V and J are TRBV6-5 and TRBJ1-5; D is unclear. CDR3 size: 16 residues. CDR1 is MNHEY and CDR2 is SVGAGI in the germline V gene. Deletions cut 3 bases from V and 0 bases from J, with 12 bases between. The CDR3 is CASSYGWADSNQPQHF. The CDR3 DNA reads as TGTGCCAGCAGTTATGGGTGGGCCGATAGCAATCAGCCCCAGCATTTT.

This clonotype showed up many times. The chain employs TRBV2 and TRBJ2-5; weak D call: TRBD1 (6 bases). The CDR3 totals 16 residues. The germline V gene has CDR1 SNHLY and CDR2 FYNNEI. Trimming cost V 3 bases and J 5 bases, with 19 bases left between them. The CDR3 sequence: CASSESGHTELETQYF. The CDR3 region has the DNA TGTGCCAGCAGTGAGTCGGGACACACCGAGCTTGAGACCCAGTACTTC.

The chain combines TRBV19 with TRBJ2-5; unclear D gene. This CDR3 contains 14 residues. V was cut by 9 bases and J by 2 bases, with 16 bases left in between. CDR1 and CDR2 from the germline V gene are LNHDA and SQIVND (reference sequence). The CDR3 loop reads CASSLDPNQETQYF. The DNA for the CDR3 is TGTGCCAGCAGCTTGGATCCCAATCAAGAGACCCAGTACTTC.

On this clonotype: The missing conserved phenylalanine or tryptophan at the end of this CDR3 makes a read error likely. The DNA is omitted, as the CDR3 cannot be located on it reliably, and the CDR3 follows TCRdb's listing. The chain couples TRBV29-1 to TRBJ1-3; TRBD1 is the table's D call and was not checked against the DNA. The length of the CDR3 is 8 amino acids, counting both ends. Germline V gene sequence: CDR1 SQVTM, CDR2 ANQGSEA. The CDR3: CSVERGAA.

This clonotype was seen many times. The V gene is TRBV24-1, the J gene TRBJ1-5; D is uncertain. The V gene lost 3 bases and the J gene lost 0 bases, with 5 bases spanning the gap. The germline V gene has CDR1 KGHDR and CDR2 SFDVKD. The CDR3 consists of 14 residues. This CDR3 reads CATSDPYSNQPQHF. CDR3 DNA: TGTGCCACCAGTGATCCGTATAGCAATCAGCCCCAGCATTTT.

Regarding this clonotype: One base away lies a much larger clone, so this may be a sequencing read error. The gene calls are TRBV10-3 and TRBJ1-6; no clear D. The germline gives CDR1 ENHRY, CDR2 SYGVKD. The length of the CDR3 is 16 residues. V was shortened by 3 bases and J by 7 bases, with 16 bases between the two germline ends. The CDR3 nucleotides are TGTGCCATCAGTGACCCGGACGGAGGTTTGAATTCACCCCTCCACTTT. Translation: CAISDPDGGLNSPLHF.

About this clonotype itself: Without the conserved terminal phenylalanine or tryptophan, this CDR3 likely stems from a read error. The CDR3 region has the DNA TGCGCCAGCAGCAGAAACTCAGGAGGCAATCAGCCCCAGCATTCT. Translating it yields CASSRNSGGNQPQHS. This chain joins TRBV5-1 and TRBJ1-5; D gene uncertain. The V end was cut by 4 bases, the J end by 2 bases, with 13 bases between. This CDR3 spans 15 amino acids. Germline CDR1 and CDR2: SGHRS and YFSETQ.

This clonotype was observed a handful of times. J is TRBJ2-5 and V is TRBV7-9, with a weak D call TRBD2 (6 bases). V lost 5 bases, J lost 5 bases, and 21 bases lay in between. This CDR3 contains 16 residues. Per germline, CDR1 SEHNR and CDR2 FQNEAQ (reference sequence). CDR3 sequence reads: CASSLRTRDSTETQYF. Here the CDR3 DNA reads TGTGCCAGCAGCCTGAGGACCCGGGACTCGACGGAGACCCAGTACTTC.

The chain carries TRBV24-1 and TRBJ2-5; D is perhaps TRBD2 (5 bases). Germline CDR1 reads KGHDR; CDR2 reads SFDVKD. V dropped 0 bases and J dropped 5 bases, with 12 bases sitting between them. CDR3 length: 15 residues. The CDR3: CATSDLGPGSETQYF. In DNA, the CDR3 is TGTGCCACCAGTGATTTGGGGCCGGGATCTGAGACCCAGTACTTC.

The table lists this clonotype with a few counts. J is TRBJ2-7 and V is TRBV2; the D is unclear. V lost 4 bases to trimming and J lost 0 bases, with 10 bases between them. The CDR3 has 14 residues. The germline V gene encodes CDR1 SNHLY and CDR2 FYNNEI. The CDR3 DNA follows: TGTGCCAGCAGTGCGTACTTAAGCTCCTACGAGCAGTACTTC. The encoded protein is CASSAYLSSYEQYF.

The sample holds a few counts of this clonotype. V gene TRBV6-1 combines with J gene TRBJ1-2, with D possibly being TRBD1 (5 bases). Trimming shortened V by 5 bases and J by 0 bases, and 10 bases separated the two germline ends. CDR3 length equals 14 residues. Germline values: CDR1 MNHNS, CDR2 SASEGT. Here the CDR3 DNA reads TGTGCCAGCAGTTACGGGGGTACTAACTATGGCTACACCTTC. This sequence encodes CASSYGGTNYGYTF.

About this clonotype: One end of the junction varies from germline; a read error may be responsible. The chain is built from TRBV20-1 and TRBJ1-4; the D gene is possibly TRBD1 (6 bases). The CDR3 runs 12 residues. Germline loops: CDR1 DFQATT, CDR2 SNEGSKA (reference sequence). The chain's CDR3 is CSASSRGEKLLF. The DNA for the CDR3 is TGCAGTGCTAGTAGCAGGGGTGAAAAACTCCTTTTT.

The chain joins TRBV20-1 to TRBJ2-5, with D possibly being TRBD2 (5 bases). The ends were cut back, 0 bases at V and 3 bases at J, with 8 bases in the middle. The CDR3 runs to 13 residues. Germline-derived CDR1 and CDR2 are DFQATT and SNEGSKA (reference sequence). Written as DNA, the CDR3 is TGCAGTGCTAGAGATAGCGCAGAAGAGACCCAGTACTTC. Its protein is CSARDSAEETQYF.

On this clonotype itself: A much larger clonotype is one base distant, so this may be a read error. The rearrangement joins TRBV13 to TRBJ1-4; D is unclear. This CDR3 is built from 13 residues. V was clipped by 2 bases and J by 6 bases, with 7 bases between them. Germline CDR1 PRHDT, CDR2 FYEKMQ (reference sequence). The chain's CDR3 is CASSLRGDEKLFF. The CDR3 DNA is TGTGCCAGCAGCTTACGGGGAGATGAAAAACTGTTTTTT.

As concerns this clonotype: The CDR3 does not end in the conserved phenylalanine or tryptophan, so this is likely a read error. The CDR3 DNA follows: TGTGCCAGCAGTTTACAGCCTCCGGACACTAAAGCTTTCCTT. Amino acid sequence: CASSLQPPDTKAFL. This sequence joins TRBV13 and TRBJ1-1, with a tentative D call TRBD1 (5 bases). The CDR3 covers 14 residues. CDR1 PRHDT and CDR2 FYEKMQ come from the germline V gene (reference sequence).

V and J are TRBV25-1 and TRBJ1-4, with D unresolved. The CDR3 has 10 amino acids. Trimming took 3 bases from V and 10 from J, leaving 3 bases between them. Germline V gives CDR1 MGHDK, CDR2 SYGVNS. CDR3 sequence reads: CASSEGKLFF. The CDR3 region has the DNA TGTGCCAGCAGTGAGGGAAAACTGTTTTTT.

The chain links TRBV30 to TRBJ1-1, with unresolved D. This CDR3 spans 12 amino acids. Per germline, CDR1 GTSNPN and CDR2 SVGIG (reference sequence). V lost 4 bases and J 6 bases, leaving 12 bases between the germline ends. The CDR3 nucleotides read TGTGCCTGGACGGCCGGGGAGGCTGAAGCTTTCTTT. It translates to CAWTAGEAEAFF.